These 13 T cell receptor beta chains share one sample of origin, sequenced in a study of cytomegalovirus exposure and HLA in healthy donors. The primer mix had 60 Vbeta and 13 Jbeta primers. Assay: immunoSEQ multiplex PCR; the TCRdb copy retains only in-frame clones and omits some. Of about 93,000 clones listed, roughly 77% were seen once; the top ten hold 6% to 8%. Input material: PBMCs. These receptors came from a man aged 25-40 years in good health and CMV-seronegative.

This clone was seen a handful of times. The chain recombines TRBV10-3 with TRBJ2-1; TRBD2 agrees at 8 bases. Germline V lookup: CDR1 ENHRY, CDR2 SYGVKD. The V gene end was trimmed by 0 bases and the J gene end by 2 bases; junction bases not matched to a gene: 0. The CDR3 spans 15 residues. The CDR3 sequence is CAISESGGAYNEQFF. The CDR3 DNA reads TGTGCCATCAGTGAGTCCGGGGGGGCCTACAATGAGCAGTTCTTC.

In its sample, this clone was seen a few times. CDR3: CATSREQRDSYEQYF. As DNA, the CDR3 is TGTGCCACCAGCAGAGAGCAGAGGGATTCCTACGAGCAGTACTTC. V and J are TRBV15 and TRBJ2-5, with D possibly being TRBD2 (5 bases). The J call could be wrong; TRBJ2-7 is a better fit for the DNA end. The CDR3 is 15 amino acids. Germline CDR1 reads LNHNV; CDR2 reads YYDKDF (reference sequence).

The J gene is TRBJ1-4, the V gene TRBV28, with 7 bases lining up with TRBD1. CDR3 length: 17 amino acids. Per germline, CDR1 MDHEN and CDR2 SYDVKM. Losses at the gene ends were 3 bases for V and 3 bases for J; bases not matched to a gene: 10. CDR3 nucleotide sequence: TGTGCCAGCAGTTTCAGGCAGGGGGAAGCTGCTAATGAAAAACTGTTTTTT. As protein: CASSFRQGEAANEKLFF.

The rearrangement links TRBV19 to TRBJ1-5; perhaps TRBD1 as D (6 bases). CDR1 is LNHDA and CDR2 is SQIVND in the germline V gene (reference sequence). Trimming pared 3 bases from V and 3 bases from J, leaving 12 bases between. CDR3 length: 15 amino acids. The CDR3: CASSIGGRLNQPQHF. In DNA, the CDR3 is TGTGCCAGTAGTATTGGGGGCAGACTCAATCAGCCCCAGCATTTT.

The rearrangement joins TRBV7-9 to TRBJ2-7, with D perhaps TRBD2 (7 bases). Germline V gene data show CDR1 as SEHNR and CDR2 as FQNEAQ (reference sequence). Trimming left V 5 bases short and J 7 bases short, with 18 bases between. The CDR3 spans 14 residues. CDR3 bases: TGTGCCAGCAGCGAGGGGGTACTAGCGCTAGAGCAGTACTTC. This encodes CASSEGVLALEQYF.

The V and J genes are TRBV6-1 and TRBJ2-3, with TRBD2 matching 9 bases. J lost 4 bases, V lost 3 bases, and 5 bases had no gene match. This CDR3 contains 15 residues. Germline CDR1 MNHNS, CDR2 SASEGT. CDR3 in amino acids: CASSEGGGGPDTQYF. CDR3 bases: TGTGCCAGCAGTGAGGGCGGGGGGGGCCCAGATACGCAGTATTTT.

V usage is TRBV7-2 and J usage is TRBJ2-7, with D perhaps matching TRBD1 (6 bases). Germline V lookup: CDR1 SGHTA, CDR2 FQGNSA. Trimming removed 5 bases from V and 6 bases from J, with 14 bases in between. The CDR3 is made up of 13 amino acids. This CDR3 reads CASSNPIRGEQYF. The CDR3 DNA sequence: TGTGCCAGCAGCAATCCAATCAGGGGCGAGCAGTACTTC.

Points on this clone: Other DNA sequences in the same sample also yield this CDR3. The chain carries TRBV7-9 and TRBJ2-7; D may be TRBD1 (5 bases). The CDR3 is made up of 12 amino acids. Trimming pared 2 bases from V and 3 bases from J, leaving 5 bases between. Germline V CDR1 and CDR2: SEHNR, FQNEAQ (reference sequence). CDR3 nucleotide sequence: TGTGCCAGCAGCTTACAGGGCTACGAGCAGTACTTC. It specifies CASSLQGYEQYF.

The chain is built from TRBV29-1 and TRBJ1-1; D is possibly TRBD1 (6 bases). Trimming shortened V by 6 bases and J by 6 bases, and 17 bases separated the two germline ends. Germline assignment: CDR1 SQVTM and CDR2 ANQGSEA. This CDR3 has 13 residues. The CDR3 sequence is CSVDYQQGAEAFF. CDR3 DNA sequence: TGCAGCGTCGACTATCAACAGGGTGCTGAAGCTTTCTTT.

This sequence joins TRBV5-5 and TRBJ1-1; TRBD1 might be the D (5 bases). The CDR3 spans 14 residues. Germline V gene sequence: CDR1 SGHKS, CDR2 YYEKEE (reference sequence). The germline V and J ends were trimmed by 2 bases and 1 base, with 9 bases remaining between them. The CDR3 here is CASSFLGQNTEAFF. The CDR3 DNA reads TGTGCCAGCAGCTTTTTAGGACAGAACACTGAAGCTTTCTTT.

The rearrangement links TRBV18 to TRBJ2-2, with 9 bases matching TRBD1. Germline V gives CDR1 KGHSH, CDR2 LQKENI. The CDR3 is 16 amino acids. With 4 bases clipped from V and 2 bases from J, the junction kept 5 bases outside the gene matches. For the CDR3, the DNA is TGTGCCAGCTCACGCCGGGGACAGGGTAACACCGGGGAGCTGTTTTTT. Its protein product is CASSRRGQGNTGELFF.

The V call is TRBV14, the J call TRBJ1-1; D is unclear. The CDR3 extends over 13 amino acids. Between the trimmed V and J ends, which lost 5 bases and 4 bases, there was a span of 11 bases. Germline values: CDR1 SGHDN, CDR2 FVKESK. This chain's CDR3 is CASSADQVTEAFF. For the CDR3, the DNA is TGTGCCAGCAGCGCCGACCAGGTCACTGAAGCTTTCTTT.

CDR3 protein: CASSKVRGHSF. The CDR3 DNA reads TGTGCCAGCAGCAAAGTAAGGGGGCACTCCTTC. The chain links TRBV21-1 to TRBJ2-7; the table's D call, TRBD1, has no DNA check behind it. TRBV21-1 is a pseudogene locus. This CDR3 has 11 amino acids.